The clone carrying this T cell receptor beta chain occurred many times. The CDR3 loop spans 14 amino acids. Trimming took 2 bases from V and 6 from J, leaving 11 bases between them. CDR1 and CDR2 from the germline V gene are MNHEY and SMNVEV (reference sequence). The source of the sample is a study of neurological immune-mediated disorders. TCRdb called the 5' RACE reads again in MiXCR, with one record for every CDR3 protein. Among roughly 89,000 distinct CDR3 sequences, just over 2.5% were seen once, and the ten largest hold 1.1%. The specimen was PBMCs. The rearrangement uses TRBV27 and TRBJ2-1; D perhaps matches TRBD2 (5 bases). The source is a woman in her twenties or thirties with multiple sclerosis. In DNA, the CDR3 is TGTGCCAGCAGTTTACTCGCGGGCGGCAATGAGCAGTTCTTC. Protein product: CASSLLAGGNEQFF.